This T cell receptor beta chain emerged from a study of early T cells in non-severe SARS-CoV-2 infection. TCRdb ran MiXCR on the 5' RACE reads and lists one entry per CDR3 protein. Here the sample spans roughly 34,000 distinct CDR3 sequences, around 4.1% being singletons. This clonotype was detected ten times or more. Sequencing input: whole blood. This TCR derives from an adult who was a healthcare worker with PCR-confirmed SARS-CoV-2 infection or an uninfected control (not recorded which).

The CDR3 is CASSERTSGRFYEQYF. CDR3 bases: TGTGCCAGCAGCGAACGGACTAGCGGGAGGTTTTACGAGCAGTACTTC. The rearrangement joins TRBV7-2 to TRBJ2-7; 14 nucleotides agree with TRBD2. V was clipped by 5 bases and J by 4 bases; unmatched bases: 7. Germline CDR1 SGHTA, CDR2 FQGNSA. The CDR3 sequence is 16 residues long. The variable domain in full, completed from reference TRBV7-2 and TRBJ2-7, reads GAGVSQSPSNKVTEKGKDVELRCDPISGHTALYWYRQSLGQGLEFLIYFQGNSAPDKSGLPSDRFSAERTGGSVSTLTIQRTQQEDSAVYLCASSERTSGRFYEQYFGPGTRLTVT.